Presented here are 3 T cell receptor beta chains from one specimen sequenced in a study of cytomegalovirus exposure and HLA in healthy donors (dated by TCRdb to the late 2010s). Library method: the immunoSEQ multiplex PCR assay. The multiplex PCR relied on a mix of 60 forward primers for TCR Vbeta segments and 13 reverse primers for TCR Jbeta segments. Sourced from immuneACCESS, this table was stored by TCRdb with only in-frame sequences that have V and J called. A share of the clones is absent; for the studies checked, an unresolved V gene accounts for under half, and the remainder has no known explanation. The sample data list some 100,000 clones, and roughly three quarters of these were observed just once. The ten most abundant clones make up 3.5% to 4.5% of the sample. The sequenced sample consisted of PBMCs. The receptors originated from a female donor in good health and CMV-seropositive.

V is TRBV6-1 and J is TRBJ2-4, with a weak D call TRBD2 (6 bases). V lost 0 bases to trimming and J lost 0 bases, with 12 bases between them. This CDR3 spans 17 amino acids. Germline lookup yields CDR1 MNHNS and CDR2 SASEGT. DNA for the CDR3: TGTGCCAGCAGTGAAGCGCTAGGCGGGAAAGCCAAAAACATTCAGTACTTC. Translating gives CASSEALGGKAKNIQYF.

J is TRBJ1-2 and V is TRBV19; no clear D. The CDR3 spans 13 residues. Germline V lookup: CDR1 LNHDA, CDR2 SQIVND (reference sequence). The V and J ends lost 6 bases and 2 bases respectively, with 10 bases between them. The CDR3 DNA follows: TGTGCCAGTAGCACGCGGGCAAACTATGGCTACACCTTC. This translates into CASSTRANYGYTF. The variable domain in full, completed from reference TRBV19 and TRBJ1-2, reads DGGITQSPKYLFRKEGQNVTLSCEQNLNHDAMYWYRQDPGQGLRLIYYSQIVNDFQKGDIAEGYSVSREKKESFPLTVTSAQKNPTAFYLCASSTRANYGYTFGSGTRLTVV.

The rearrangement uses TRBV14 and TRBJ1-1, with TRBD1 matching over 8 bases. CDR1 is SGHDN, CDR2 FVKESK, per germline. The CDR3 sequence is 17 residues long. V lost 1 base and J lost 4; bases outside the gene matches: 11. The CDR3 DNA follows: TGTGCCAGCAGCCAAGCCTCGAAGGGCAGGGGGCTCACTGAAGCTTTCTTT. This sequence encodes CASSQASKGRGLTEAFF.